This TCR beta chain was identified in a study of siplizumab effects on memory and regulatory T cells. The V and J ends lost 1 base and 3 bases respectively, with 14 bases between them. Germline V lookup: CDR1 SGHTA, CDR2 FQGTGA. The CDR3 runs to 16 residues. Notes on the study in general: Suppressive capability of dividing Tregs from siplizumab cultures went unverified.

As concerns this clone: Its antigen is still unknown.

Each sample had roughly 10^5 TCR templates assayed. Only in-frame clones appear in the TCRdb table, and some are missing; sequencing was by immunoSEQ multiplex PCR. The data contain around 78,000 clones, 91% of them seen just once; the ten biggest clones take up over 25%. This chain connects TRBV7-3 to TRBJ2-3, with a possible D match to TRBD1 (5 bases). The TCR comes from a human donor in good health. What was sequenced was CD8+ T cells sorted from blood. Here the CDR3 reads CASSLRGNKGTDTQYF. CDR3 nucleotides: TGTGCCAGCAGCTTAAGGGGTAATAAGGGGACAGATACGCAGTATTTT.